This entry is about one TCR beta chain. The antigen is unknown. This sample is part of a study of cytomegalovirus exposure and HLA in healthy donors. Study context: Of the donors genotyped, 398 in all, 81% fell in the Caucasian-associated ancestry cluster. Study-wide results and limits: Apparent HLA restriction characterized most CMV-associated TCR beta chains in a later analysis. Using a false discovery rate of 0.05, a later analysis showed that 16,951 TCR beta sequences were associated with HLA alleles. Reported findings show TCR beta sequences accurately forecast HLA-A and HLA-B alleles in most subjects.

V lost 5 bases to trimming and J lost 3 bases, with 13 bases between them. The CDR3 covers 14 residues. Germline CDR1 SGHNT, CDR2 YENEEA. The PCR ran on 60 Vbeta and 13 Jbeta primers. Some clones are missing from TCRdb's copy, which holds only in-frame ones; the method was immunoSEQ multiplex PCR. Here the sample spans some 200,000 clones, about four fifths being singletons. This chain uses TRBV11-3 with TRBJ1-1, with D possibly TRBD1 on 6 matching bases. The sequencing sample was made of PBMCs. This receptor was obtained from a male donor in good health and CMV-seropositive. The CDR3 sequence: CASSPQGRHTEAFF. For the CDR3, the DNA is TGTGCCAGCAGCCCACAGGGACGGCACACTGAAGCTTTCTTT.